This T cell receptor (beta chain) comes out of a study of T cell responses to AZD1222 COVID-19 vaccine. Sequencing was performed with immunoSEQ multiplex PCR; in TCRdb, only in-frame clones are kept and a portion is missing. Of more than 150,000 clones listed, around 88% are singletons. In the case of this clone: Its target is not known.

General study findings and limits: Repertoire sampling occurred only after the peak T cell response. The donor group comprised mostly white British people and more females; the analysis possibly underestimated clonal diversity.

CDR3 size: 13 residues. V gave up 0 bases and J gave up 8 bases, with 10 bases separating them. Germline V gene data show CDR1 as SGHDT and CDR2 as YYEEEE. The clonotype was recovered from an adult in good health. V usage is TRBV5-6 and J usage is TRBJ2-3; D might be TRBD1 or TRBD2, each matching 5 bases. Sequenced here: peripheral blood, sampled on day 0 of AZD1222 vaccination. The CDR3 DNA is TGTGCCAGCAGCTTGGGAATTGGGGGTACGCAGTATTTT. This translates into CASSLGIGGTQYF.